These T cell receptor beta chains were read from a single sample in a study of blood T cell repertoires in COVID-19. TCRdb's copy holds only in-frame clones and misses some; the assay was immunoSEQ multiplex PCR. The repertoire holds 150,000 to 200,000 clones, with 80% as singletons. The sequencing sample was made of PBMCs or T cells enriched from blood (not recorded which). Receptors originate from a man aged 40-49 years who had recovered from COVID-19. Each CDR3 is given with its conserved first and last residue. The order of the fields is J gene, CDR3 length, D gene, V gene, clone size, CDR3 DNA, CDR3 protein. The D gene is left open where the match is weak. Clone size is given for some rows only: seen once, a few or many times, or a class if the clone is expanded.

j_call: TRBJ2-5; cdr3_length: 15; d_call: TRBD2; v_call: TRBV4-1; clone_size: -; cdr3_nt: TGCGCCAGCAGCCCGTCGGGCGGGGGTTTTGAGACCCAGTACTTC; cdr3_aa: CASSPSGGGFETQYF
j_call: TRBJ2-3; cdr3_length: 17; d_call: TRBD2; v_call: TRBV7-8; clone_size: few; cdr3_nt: TGTGCCAGCAGCTTTTCCCGGACTAGTGGGGCCCCGGATACGCAGTATTTT; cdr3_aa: CASSFSRTSGAPDTQYF
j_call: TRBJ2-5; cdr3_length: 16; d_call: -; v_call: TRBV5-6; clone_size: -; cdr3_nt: TGTGCCAGCAGCTTGGAAGGGGGGGGCCTTATGGAGACCCAGTACTTC; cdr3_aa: CASSLEGGGLMETQYF
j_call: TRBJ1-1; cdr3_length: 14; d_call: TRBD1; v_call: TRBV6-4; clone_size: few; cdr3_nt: TGTGCCAGCACCGAACTGACAGGGAGGCCCCCAGCTTTCTTT; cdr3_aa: CASTELTGRPPAFF
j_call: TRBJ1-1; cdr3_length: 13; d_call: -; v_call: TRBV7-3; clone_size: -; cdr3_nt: TGTGCCAGCAGCCCCGACGGCCAGGTTGAAGCTTTCTTT; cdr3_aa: CASSPDGQVEAFF
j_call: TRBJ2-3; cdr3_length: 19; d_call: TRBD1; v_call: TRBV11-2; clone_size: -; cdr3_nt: TGTGCCAGCAGCTTAGTTGGGCAGGGGGCCCCCTTCAGCACAGATACGCAGTATTTT; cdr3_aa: CASSLVGQGAPFSTDTQYF
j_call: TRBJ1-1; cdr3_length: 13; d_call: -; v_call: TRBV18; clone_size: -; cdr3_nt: TGTGCCAGCTCACCTGGCCAGGGTCTCAGGGCTTTCTTT; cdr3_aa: CASSPGQGLRAFF
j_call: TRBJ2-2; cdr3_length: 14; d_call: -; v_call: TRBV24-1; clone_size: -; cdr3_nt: TGTGCCACCAGTGGAGGACAGAGGTCCGGGGAGCTGTTTTTT; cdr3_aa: CATSGGQRSGELFF
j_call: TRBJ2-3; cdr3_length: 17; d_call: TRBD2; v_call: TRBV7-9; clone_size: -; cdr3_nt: TGTGCCAGCAGCTTGTGGGGGACTAGCGGGAGCACAGATACGCAGTATTTT; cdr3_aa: CASSLWGTSGSTDTQYF
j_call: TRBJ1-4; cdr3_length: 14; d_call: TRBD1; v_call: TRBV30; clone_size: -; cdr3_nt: TGTGCCTGGACCGGCCCAGGGGGAAGGGAAAAACTGTTTTTT; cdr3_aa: CAWTGPGGREKLFF
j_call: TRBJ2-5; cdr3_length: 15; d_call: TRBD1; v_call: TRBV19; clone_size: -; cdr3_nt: TGTGCCAGTAGTGTACAGGGGGCAGGGGTGGAGACCCAGTACTTC; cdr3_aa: CASSVQGAGVETQYF
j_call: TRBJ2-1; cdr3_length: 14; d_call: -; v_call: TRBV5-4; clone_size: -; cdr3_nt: TGTGCCAGCAGCCTACGGGGATCCTACAATGAGCAGTTCTTC; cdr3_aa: CASSLRGSYNEQFF
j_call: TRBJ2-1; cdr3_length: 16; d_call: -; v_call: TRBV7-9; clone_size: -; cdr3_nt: TGTGCCAGCAGCTCCCGACAGGCGGGTGTATACAATGAGCAGTTCTTC; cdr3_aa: CASSSRQAGVYNEQFF
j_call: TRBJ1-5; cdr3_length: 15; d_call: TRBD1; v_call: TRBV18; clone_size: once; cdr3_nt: TGTGCCAGCTCACCCGGGGGACAGAGCAATCAGCCCCAGCATTTT; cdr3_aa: CASSPGGQSNQPQHF
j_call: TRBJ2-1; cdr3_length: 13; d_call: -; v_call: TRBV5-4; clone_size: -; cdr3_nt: TGTGCCAGCAGCTTGGGAGGATACAATGAGCAGTTCTTC; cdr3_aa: CASSLGGYNEQFF
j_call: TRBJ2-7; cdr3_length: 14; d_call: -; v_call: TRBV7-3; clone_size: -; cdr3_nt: TGTGCCAGCAGCGCGGGACTTAACTCCTACGAGCAGTACTTC; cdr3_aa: CASSAGLNSYEQYF
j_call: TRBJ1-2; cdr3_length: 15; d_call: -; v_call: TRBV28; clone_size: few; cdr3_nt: TGTGCCAGCAGTTCGTCCAGAGGACAGCCCTATGGCTACACCTTC; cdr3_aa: CASSSSRGQPYGYTF
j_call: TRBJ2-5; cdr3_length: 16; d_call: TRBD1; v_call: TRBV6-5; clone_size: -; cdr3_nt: TGTGCCAGCAGTTCCGTACAGGGGGACTCCCAAGAGACCCAGTACTTC; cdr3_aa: CASSSVQGDSQETQYF
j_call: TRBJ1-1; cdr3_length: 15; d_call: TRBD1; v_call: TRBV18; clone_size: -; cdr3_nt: TGTGCCAGCTCACTCACGACAGGGGGGGACACTGAAGCTTTCTTT; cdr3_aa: CASSLTTGGDTEAFF
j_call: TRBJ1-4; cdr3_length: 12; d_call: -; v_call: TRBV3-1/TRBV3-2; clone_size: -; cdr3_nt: TGTGCCAGCAGCCAAGTCTTTGAAAAACTGTTTTTT; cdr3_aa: CASSQVFEKLFF
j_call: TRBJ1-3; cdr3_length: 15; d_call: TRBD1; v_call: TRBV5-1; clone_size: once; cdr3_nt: TGCGCCAGCAGCCCGGGACAGGTGACTGGAAACACCATATATTTT; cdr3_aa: CASSPGQVTGNTIYF
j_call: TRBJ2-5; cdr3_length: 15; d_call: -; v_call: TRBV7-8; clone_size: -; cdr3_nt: TGTGCCAGCAGCCCCCATGACGGGTTCCAAGAGACCCAGTACTTC; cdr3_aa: CASSPHDGFQETQYF
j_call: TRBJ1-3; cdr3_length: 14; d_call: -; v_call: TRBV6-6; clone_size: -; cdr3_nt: TGTGCCAGCCGCGCCGGGGGTACAGGAAACACCATATATTTT; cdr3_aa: CASRAGGTGNTIYF
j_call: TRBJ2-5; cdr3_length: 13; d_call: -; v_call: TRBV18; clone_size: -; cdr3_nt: TGTGCCAGCTCACCAGGGGCAGGCTCTACCCTCTACTTC; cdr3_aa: CASSPGAGSTLYF
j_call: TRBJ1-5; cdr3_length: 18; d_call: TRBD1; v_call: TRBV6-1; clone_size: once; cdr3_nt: TGTGCCAGCAGTGAATACCTTCCGGGACAGGGGGTTGATCAGCCCCAGCATTTT; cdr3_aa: CASSEYLPGQGVDQPQHF
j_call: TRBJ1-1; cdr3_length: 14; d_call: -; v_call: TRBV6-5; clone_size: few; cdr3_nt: TGTGCCAGCAGTTACTCGAGTGCGAGCACTGAAGCTTTCTTT; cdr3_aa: CASSYSSASTEAFF
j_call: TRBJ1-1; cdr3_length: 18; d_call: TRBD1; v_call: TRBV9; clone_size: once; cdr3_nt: TGTGCCAGCAGCCGTAGGGGTAGGGGACAGGGCCCGGGCACTGAAGCTTTCTTT; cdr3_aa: CASSRRGRGQGPGTEAFF
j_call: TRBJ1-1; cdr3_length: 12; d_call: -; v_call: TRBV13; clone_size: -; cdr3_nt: TGTGCCAGCAGCTTTCTCCAGGGCAACGCTTTCTTT; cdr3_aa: CASSFLQGNAFF
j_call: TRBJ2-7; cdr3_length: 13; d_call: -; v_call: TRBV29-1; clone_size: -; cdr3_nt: TGCAGACTGAACAAGACAGACTCCTACGAGCAGTACTTC; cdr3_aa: CRLNKTDSYEQYF
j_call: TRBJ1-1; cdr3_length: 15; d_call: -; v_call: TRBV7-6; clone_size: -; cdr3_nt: TGTGCCAGCAGCTCCCTCCCGGAGGTAGGTAGGGAAGCTTTCTTT; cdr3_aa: CASSSLPEVGREAFF
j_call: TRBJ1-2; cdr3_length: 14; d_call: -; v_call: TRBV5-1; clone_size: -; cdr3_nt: TGCGCCAGCAGCTTGGGGCAGATTAACTATGGCTACACCTTC; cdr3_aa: CASSLGQINYGYTF
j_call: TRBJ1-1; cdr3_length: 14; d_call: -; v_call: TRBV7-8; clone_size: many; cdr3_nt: TGTGCCAGCAGTTTACTCGACAGGCCAAGAGAAGCTTTCTTT; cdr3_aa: CASSLLDRPREAFF
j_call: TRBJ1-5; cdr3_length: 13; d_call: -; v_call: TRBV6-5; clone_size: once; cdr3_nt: TGTGCCAGCAGTTCCTGGGGCGATCAGCCCCAGCATTTT; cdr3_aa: CASSSWGDQPQHF
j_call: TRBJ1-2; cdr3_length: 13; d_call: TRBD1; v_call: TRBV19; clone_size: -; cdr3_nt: TGTGCCATTCAAGACCGGGACAGAAGAGGCTACACCTTC; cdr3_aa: CAIQDRDRRGYTF
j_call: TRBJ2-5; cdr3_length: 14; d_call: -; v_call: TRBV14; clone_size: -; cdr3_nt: TGTGCCAGCAGCCTAAGAGGGTGGCGGGAGACCCAGTACTTC; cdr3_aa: CASSLRGWRETQYF
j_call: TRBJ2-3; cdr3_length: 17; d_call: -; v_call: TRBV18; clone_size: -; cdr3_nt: TGTGCCAGCGCATCACAGTACAGGGTTGAGAGAACAGATACGCAGTATTTT; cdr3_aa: CASASQYRVERTDTQYF
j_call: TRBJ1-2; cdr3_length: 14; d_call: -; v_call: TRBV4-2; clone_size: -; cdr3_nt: TGTGCCAGCAGCCAAGATCGAACTACCTATGGCTACACCTTC; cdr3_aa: CASSQDRTTYGYTF
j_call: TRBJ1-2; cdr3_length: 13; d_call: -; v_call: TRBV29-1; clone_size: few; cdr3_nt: TGCAGCGTTGGAGGGCGAGGTGCCTATGGCTACACCTTC; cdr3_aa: CSVGGRGAYGYTF
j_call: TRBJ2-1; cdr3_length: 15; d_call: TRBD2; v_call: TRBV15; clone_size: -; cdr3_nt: TGTGCCACCAGCAGGGGCCGGGGGGGATACAATGAGCAGTTCTTC; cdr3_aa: CATSRGRGGYNEQFF
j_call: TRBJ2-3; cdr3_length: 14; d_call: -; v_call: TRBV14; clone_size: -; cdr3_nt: TGTGCCAGCAGCCAGGGGAGAATAACAGATACGCAGTATTTT; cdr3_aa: CASSQGRITDTQYF
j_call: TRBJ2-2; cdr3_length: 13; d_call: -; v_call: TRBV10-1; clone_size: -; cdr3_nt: TGCGCCAGCAGTACAGGTGGCACCGGGGAGCTGTTTTTT; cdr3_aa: CASSTGGTGELFF
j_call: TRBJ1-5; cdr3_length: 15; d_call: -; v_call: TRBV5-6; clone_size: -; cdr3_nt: TGTGCCAGCAGCGTGGACAGATATAGCAATCAGCCCCAGCATTTT; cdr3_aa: CASSVDRYSNQPQHF
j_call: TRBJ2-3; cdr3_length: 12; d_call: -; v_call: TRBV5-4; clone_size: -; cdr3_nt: TGTGCCAGCAGGTTAAGCACAGATACGCAGTATTTT; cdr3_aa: CASRLSTDTQYF
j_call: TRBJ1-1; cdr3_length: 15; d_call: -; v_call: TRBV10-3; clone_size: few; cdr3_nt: TGTGCCATCGGACCGGGACTCTATGGGAACACTGAAGCTTTCTTT; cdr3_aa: CAIGPGLYGNTEAFF
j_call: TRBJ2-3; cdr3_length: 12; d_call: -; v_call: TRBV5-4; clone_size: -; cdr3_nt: TGTGCCAGCAGGGCAAACACAGATACGCAGTATTTT; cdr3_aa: CASRANTDTQYF
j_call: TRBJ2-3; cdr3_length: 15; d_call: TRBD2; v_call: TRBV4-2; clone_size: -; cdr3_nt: TGTGCCAGCAGCCAAGAGGCGGGGGGCACAGATACGCAGTATTTT; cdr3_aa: CASSQEAGGTDTQYF
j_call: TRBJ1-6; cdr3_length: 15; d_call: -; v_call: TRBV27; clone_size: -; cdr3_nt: TGTGCCAGCAGTTTAACCCAGGGGTATAATTCACCCCTCCACTTT; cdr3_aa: CASSLTQGYNSPLHF